These T cell receptor beta chains were read from a single sample in a study of T cell responses to AZD1222 COVID-19 vaccine. Sequenced by immunoSEQ multiplex PCR; TCRdb stores in-frame clones only, minus some. The data show 120,000 or so clones, approximately 87% seen once. Sequencing was performed on peripheral blood, taken on day 0 of AZD1222 vaccination. Every receptor here comes from an adult in good health. Both conserved end residues are part of each CDR3. The order of the fields is J gene, D gene, V gene, clone size, CDR3 DNA, CDR3 protein. D genes are given only for firm matches. Clone size is given for some rows only: seen once, a few or many times, or a class if the clone is expanded.

TRBJ2-1,-,TRBV11-2,-,TGTGCCAGCAGCTTAGGACAGCACAATGAGCAGTTCTTC,CASSLGQHNEQFF
TRBJ2-7,-,TRBV4-3,-,TGCGCCAGCAGCCAAGAAGGGGGGAGAGGTGCCTACGAGCAGTACTTC,CASSQEGGRGAYEQYF
TRBJ1-4,-,TRBV4-1,-,TGCGCCAGCAGCCTCGCCGCGGGGGTAACTAATGAAAAACTGTTTTTT,CASSLAAGVTNEKLFF
TRBJ1-1,-,TRBV4-2,-,TGTGCCAGCAGCCAAGATAGTCATGGGGGCATTGAAGCTTTCTTT,CASSQDSHGGIEAFF
TRBJ2-7,TRBD2,TRBV5-1,-,TGCGCCAGCAGCTTTGACAGCCTAGCGGGATACGAGCAGTACTTC,CASSFDSLAGYEQYF
TRBJ1-2,-,TRBV12-5,-,TGTGCTAGTGGTTTGGTAGGGCTCAAGGGCGGGAGGAACTATGGCTACACCTTC,CASGLVGLKGGRNYGYTF
TRBJ1-5,-,TRBV11-3,-,TGTGCCAGCAGCTTAGGGGCGCCGAATCAGCCCCAGCATTTT,CASSLGAPNQPQHF
TRBJ1-1,-,TRBV30,-,TGTGCCTGGAGCCAGGGTAGGACTGAAGCTTTCTTT,CAWSQGRTEAFF
TRBJ2-3,TRBD2,TRBV5-1,-,TGCGCCAGCAGCGCTGGCGGGCTAGCGGGGGGGTTTGGAGATACGCAGTATTTT,CASSAGGLAGGFGDTQYF
TRBJ1-2,-,TRBV16,-,TGTGCCAGCAGCCTCGGACCTCTCTATGGCTACACCTTC,CASSLGPLYGYTF
TRBJ2-7,TRBD1,TRBV28,-,TGTGCCAGCAGTCGCTCGCCGGGACAGGGCGACGAGCAGTACTTC,CASSRSPGQGDEQYF
TRBJ2-7,-,TRBV6-5,-,TGTGCCAGCAGTTTAGGGACGGAGCAGTACTTC,CASSLGTEQYF
TRBJ1-5,TRBD1,TRBV6-1,-,TGTGCCAGCAGTGACCCCGACAGGGGGCGAAATCAGCCCCAGCATTTT,CASSDPDRGRNQPQHF
TRBJ2-1,-,TRBV7-9,-,TGTGCCAGCAAAGGCGGGTCTTCCTACAATGAGCAGTTCTTC,CASKGGSSYNEQFF
TRBJ2-3,TRBD1,TRBV18,-,TGTGCCAGCTCACCGTGGGACAGGGGAATGATGGGTACAGATACGCAGTATTTT,CASSPWDRGMMGTDTQYF
TRBJ1-6,-,TRBV6-2/TRBV6-3,-,TGTGCCAGCAGCCCAGGGTGGGGCACCCTCCACTTT,CASSPGWGTLHF
TRBJ1-2,-,TRBV4-1,-,TGCGCCAGCAGCCAAGACAGGACAGCGGGCTACACCTTC,CASSQDRTAGYTF
TRBJ1-3,TRBD1,TRBV7-8,-,TGTGCCAGCAGCTCTCGACGCCAACAGGGGGCTGCTGGAAACACCATATATTTT,CASSSRRQQGAAGNTIYF
TRBJ1-4,-,TRBV5-6,-,TGTGCCAGCAGTAGGAGGAGGACTAATGAAAAACTGTTTTTT,CASSRRRTNEKLFF
TRBJ1-3,TRBD1,TRBV6-1,once,TGTGCCAGCAGTGAACCGGGGACAGGGGAAGACACCATATATTTT,CASSEPGTGEDTIYF
TRBJ1-5,TRBD1,TRBV10-3,-,TGTGCCACCCGAGCAACAGGGGACCAGCCCCAGCATTTT,CATRATGDQPQHF
TRBJ2-3,-,TRBV5-4,-,TGTGCCAGCAGCTCACCGGAGGAGTGGACAGATACGCAGTATTTT,CASSSPEEWTDTQYF
TRBJ2-7,-,TRBV11-2,once,TGTGCCAGCAGCTTAGAGTCCATTAACGAGCAGTACTTC,CASSLESINEQYF
TRBJ2-7,-,TRBV11-2,-,TGTGCCAGCAGCCGCGGGGTGGGGTACGAGCAGTACTTC,CASSRGVGYEQYF
TRBJ2-2,TRBD2,TRBV13,-,TGTGCCAGCAGCTCCACGCGCCCAAGCTGGGGGTTACAGCTAGCGGGAGAGACGACCGGGGAGCTGTTTTTT,CASSSTRPSWGLQLAGETTGELFF
TRBJ2-3,-,TRBV14,-,TGTGCCAGCAGCAAATTTACAGGGCCAGATACGCAGTATTTT,CASSKFTGPDTQYF
TRBJ2-5,TRBD1,TRBV5-4,-,TGTGCCAGCAGCTTGGGACAGGGGGCAGAGACCCAGTACTTC,CASSLGQGAETQYF
TRBJ1-6,TRBD1,TRBV5-1,few,TGCGCCAGCAGCTTGGATGGACAGGGGAACAATTCACCCCTCCACTTT,CASSLDGQGNNSPLHF
TRBJ2-5,-,TRBV9,once,TGTGCCAGCAGCACCTACCAAGAGACCCAGTACTTC,CASSTYQETQYF
TRBJ2-2,TRBD1,TRBV19,once,TGTGCCAGTAGTATAACAGGGGCCGGGGAGCTGTTTTTT,CASSITGAGELFF
TRBJ1-2,-,TRBV12-3/TRBV12-4,-,TGTGCCAGCAGTCCCTCAGGAAACTATGGCTACACCTTC,CASSPSGNYGYTF
TRBJ2-1,-,TRBV19,-,TGTGCCAGTAGTATAGCTAGCTTGAGCTCCTACAATGAGCAGTTCTTC,CASSIASLSSYNEQFF
TRBJ2-7,TRBD2,TRBV11-3,-,TGTGCCAGCAGCTTGATAGCGGGAGAGGGAGACGAGCAGTACTTC,CASSLIAGEGDEQYF
TRBJ2-1,TRBD2,TRBV24-1,-,TGTGCCACCAGTGTGACGGGACTAGCGGGAGGGAACAATGAGCAGTTCTTC,CATSVTGLAGGNNEQFF
TRBJ1-2,-,TRBV30,once,TGTGCCTGGAGTGTTGGGGGCGTCTATGGCTACACCTTC,CAWSVGGVYGYTF
TRBJ1-2,-,TRBV28,-,TGTGCCAGCAGCCCCGGGACCGCGGGCTATGGCTACACCTTC,CASSPGTAGYGYTF
TRBJ1-5,-,TRBV27,-,TGTGCCAGCAGTTTCACGGGATATAGCAATCAGCCCCAGCATTTT,CASSFTGYSNQPQHF
TRBJ1-5,-,TRBV24-1,-,TGTGCCACCAGTGATACCTATAGCAATCAGCCCCAGCATTTT,CATSDTYSNQPQHF